This T cell receptor beta chain was documented in a study of CD8 T cells in ankylosing spondylitis. Study-wide results and caveats: As reported, disease-linked clones showed significant enrichment in matched ankylosing spondylitis synovial fluid. Made up of about eight highly homologous variants, a TCR beta motif appeared characteristic of ankylosing spondylitis blood.

Of note for this clonotype: Its antigen is currently unknown.

The germline V gene encodes CDR1 LGHDT and CDR2 YNNKEL (reference sequence). The junction had 10 bases not matched to a gene; V was cut back by 4 bases and J by 4 bases. This CDR3 comprises 15 residues. TCRdb recomputed calls from the 5' RACE reads with MiXCR, one row per CDR3 protein. The sample yields more than 300,000 distinct CDR3 sequences, around 7.6% seen once. The chain has TRBV3-1 and TRBJ2-7, with 7 bases that match TRBD1. This receptor was taken from a male donor with ankylosing spondylitis. Sequenced: blood, either unsorted or a sorted T cell fraction (not recorded which). The CDR3: CASSPTGRGFYEQYF. The CDR3 bases are TGTGCCAGCAGCCCCACGGGCAGGGGGTTTTACGAGCAGTACTTC.